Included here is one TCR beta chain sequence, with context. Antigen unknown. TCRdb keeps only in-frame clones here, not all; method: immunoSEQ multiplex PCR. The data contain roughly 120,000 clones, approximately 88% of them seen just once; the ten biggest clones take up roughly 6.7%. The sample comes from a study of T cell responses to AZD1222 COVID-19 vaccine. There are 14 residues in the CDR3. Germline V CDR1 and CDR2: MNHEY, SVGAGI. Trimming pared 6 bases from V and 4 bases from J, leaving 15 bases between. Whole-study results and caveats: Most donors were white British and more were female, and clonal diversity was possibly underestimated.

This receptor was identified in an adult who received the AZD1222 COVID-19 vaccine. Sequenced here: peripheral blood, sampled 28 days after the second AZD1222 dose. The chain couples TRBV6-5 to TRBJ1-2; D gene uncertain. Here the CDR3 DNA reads TGTGCCAGCAGCCTCAGTGGAAATAGCTATGGCTACACCTTC. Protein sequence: CASSLSGNSYGYTF.